A single sample gave rise to the 10 T cell receptor beta chains below, sequenced in a study of human T cells and chemical hapten exposure. Time point meaning: patch test 3, about 24 weeks after DPC sensitization. The treatment was: therapeutic diphenylcyclopropenone sensitization with weekly scalp DPC. Using its own MiXCR run on the RACE reads, TCRdb lists one record per CDR3 protein. There are roughly 100,000 distinct CDR3 sequences in the sample; nearly 35% occur only once, and roughly 3% lies in the top ten. Material: whole blood, obtained in connection with sensitization to the hapten diphenylcyclopropenone (DPC). The receptors derive from a man aged 40-49 years with alopecia areata. Some clones in this sample may be carry-over from other donors' samples.

This clonotype came up once. The chain uses TRBV11-1 and TRBJ1-1; the D is unclear. Germline-derived CDR1 and CDR2 are SGHAT and FQDESV (reference sequence). This CDR3 contains 13 residues. Trimming pared 1 base from V and 5 bases from J, leaving 8 bases between. CDR3 residues: CASSLVFDTEAFF. CDR3 nucleotide sequence: TGTGCCAGCAGCTTAGTATTTGATACTGAAGCTTTCTTT. The full variable domain, with the rest looked up from reference TRBV11-1 and TRBJ1-1, is EAEVAQSPRYKITEKSQAVAFWCDPISGHATLYWYRQILGQGPELLVQFQDESVVDDSQLPKDRFSAERLKGVDSTLKIQPAELGDSAMYLCASSLVFDTEAFFGQGTRLTVV.

V gene TRBV14 combines with J gene TRBJ1-4; D is possibly TRBD1 (6 bases). Trimming cost V 4 bases and J 7 bases, with 13 bases left between them. The CDR3 length is 14 residues. Per the germline V gene, CDR1 is SGHDN and CDR2 is FVKESK. CDR3 amino acids: CASSPGGGGEKLFF. For the CDR3, the DNA is TGTGCCAGCAGCCCGGGAGGGGGTGGTGAAAAACTGTTTTTT.

The chain links TRBV7-6 to TRBJ2-1; 10 bases agree with TRBD1. The V gene's germline CDR1 is SGHVS and CDR2 FNYEAQ. After removal of 2 bases from V and 7 bases from J, the junction contained 8 bases not matched to a gene. The CDR3 length is 16 residues. CDR3 loop: CASSLSGTGALNEQFF. CDR3 coding DNA: TGTGCCAGCAGCTTAAGTGGGACAGGGGCCCTGAATGAGCAGTTCTTC.

The rearrangement joins TRBV6-5 to TRBJ2-7; D tentatively reads TRBD1 or TRBD2 (6 bases each). V was cut by 6 bases and J by 4 bases, with 10 bases left in between. Germline values: CDR1 MNHEY, CDR2 SVGAGI. The length of the CDR3 is 12 residues. CDR3 amino acids: CASSGGIYEQYF. CDR3 DNA sequence: TGTGCCAGCAGCGGGGGCATTTACGAGCAGTACTTC.

The chain has TRBV29-1 and TRBJ1-2, with TRBD1 matching 7 bases. J lost 5 bases, V lost 3 bases, and 0 bases had no gene match. The CDR3 has 11 residues. CDR1 is SQVTM, CDR2 ANQGSEA, per germline. CDR3 bases: TGCAGCGTTGACAGGGGGTATGGCTACACCTTC. Protein sequence: CSVDRGYGYTF.

The gene calls are TRBV2 and TRBJ1-5; D not resolved. The ends were cut back, 8 bases at V and 3 bases at J, with 14 bases in the middle. From germline, CDR1 is SNHLY and CDR2 FYNNEI. This CDR3 has 14 residues. Here the CDR3 reads CASLQEGYNQPQHF. CDR3 sequence (DNA): TGTGCCAGCCTTCAGGAGGGCTACAATCAGCCCCAGCATTTT. Full variable domain (missing parts from reference TRBV2 and TRBJ1-5): EPEVTQTPSHQVTQMGQEVILRCVPISNHLYFYWYRQILGQKVEFLVSFYNNEISEKSEIFDDQFSVERPDGSNFTLKIRSTKLEDSAMYFCASLQEGYNQPQHFGDGTRLSIL.

This clonotype was picked up a small number of times. The chain recombines TRBV7-8 with TRBJ2-7; possible D gene TRBD1, 5 bases. CDR1 and CDR2 from the germline V gene are SGHVS and FQNEAQ. The V end lost 1 base, the J end lost 2 bases, and 6 bases lay between the germline ends. This CDR3 is built from 13 residues. CDR3 loop: CASSLGRAYEQYF. CDR3 in DNA: TGTGCCAGCAGCTTAGGCAGGGCCTACGAGCAGTACTTC.

J is TRBJ2-5 and V is TRBV2; no firm D call. Trimming left V 6 bases short and J 4 bases short, with 9 bases between. Germline CDR1 SNHLY, CDR2 FYNNEI. The CDR3 has 12 amino acids. The CDR3 protein is CASSLRSETQYF. The CDR3 region has the DNA TGTGCCAGCAGCCTTCGGTCAGAGACCCAGTACTTC.

The gene calls are TRBV12-3 or TRBV12-4 and TRBJ1-2; D is ambiguous. The V gene lost 3 bases and the J gene lost 6 bases, with 5 bases spanning the gap. CDR3 length: 11 amino acids. The DNA of the CDR3 is TGTGCCAGCAGTTTGGGAGATGGCTACACCTTC. Translated: CASSLGDGYTF.

V gene TRBV6-2 or TRBV6-3 combines with J gene TRBJ2-5; TRBD2 might be the D (6 bases). Trimming removed 7 bases at V and 1 base at J, with 10 bases between. The CDR3 consists of 13 residues. Germline CDR1 reads MNHEY; CDR2 reads SVGEGT. The DNA of the CDR3 is TGTGCCAGCACCCGGGACTCCCAAGAGACCCAGTACTTC. Protein sequence: CASTRDSQETQYF.